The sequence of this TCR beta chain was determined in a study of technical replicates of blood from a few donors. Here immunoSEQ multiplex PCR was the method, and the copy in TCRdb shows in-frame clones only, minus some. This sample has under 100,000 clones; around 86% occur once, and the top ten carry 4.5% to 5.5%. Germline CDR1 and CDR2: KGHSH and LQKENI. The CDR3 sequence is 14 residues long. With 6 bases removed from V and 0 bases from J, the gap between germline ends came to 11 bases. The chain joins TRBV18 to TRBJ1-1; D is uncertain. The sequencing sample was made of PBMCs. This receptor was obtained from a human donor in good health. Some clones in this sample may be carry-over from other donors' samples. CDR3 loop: CASSNFAMNTEAFF. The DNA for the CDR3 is TGTGCCAGCTCCAATTTCGCGATGAACACTGAAGCTTTCTTT.